The 29 T cell receptor beta chains in this list originate from one sample, sequenced in a study of blood T cell repertoires in COVID-19. Repertoires were generated with immunoSEQ multiplex PCR, while TCRdb's copy carries only in-frame clones and drops some. The table lists about 180,000 clones, around 83% of them singletons. Source material: peripheral blood. These receptors came from a human donor in a cohort sampled during active COVID-19.

The rearrangement links TRBV6-7 to TRBJ2-5; 8 positions agree with TRBD2. TRBV6-7 falls under the ORF class, with uncertain function. The CDR3 runs 17 residues. V dropped 4 bases and J dropped 1; count of bases not matched to a gene: 11. The CDR3 DNA reads TGTGCCAGCAGTTCCCTACGGGAGGGAGGGACCCAAGAGACCCAGTACTTC. It translates to CASSSLREGGTQETQYF.

V gene TRBV5-4 combines with J gene TRBJ1-1; 7 bases line up with TRBD1. The CDR3 sequence is 16 residues long. Germline-derived CDR1 and CDR2 are SGHNT and YYREEE (reference sequence). J was trimmed by 1 base and V by 4 bases; bases with no gene match: 10. The CDR3, as DNA: TGTGCCAGCAGCCAGCGGACAGGCGGCGGGAACACTGAAGCTTTCTTT. Protein sequence: CASSQRTGGGNTEAFF. Combining the CDR3 with reference TRBV5-4 and TRBJ1-1 gives the whole variable domain ETGVTQSPTHLIKTRGQQVTLRCSSQSGHNTVSWYQQALGQGPQFIFQYYREEENGRGNFPPRFSGLQFPNYSSELNVNALELDDSALYLCASSQRTGGGNTEAFFGQGTRLTVV.

The chain carries TRBV24-1 and TRBJ2-2, with 10 nucleotides matching TRBD2. V lost 9 bases, J lost 3 bases, and 6 bases stayed unmatched. The CDR3 consists of 15 residues. In germline, CDR1 is KGHDR, CDR2 SFDVKD. The CDR3 DNA sequence: TGTGCCACCCGTGGAGCGGGGGGGCACACCGGGGAGCTGTTTTTT. Translation gives CATRGAGGHTGELFF.

This rearrangement joins TRBV4-3 to TRBJ2-5; 9 positions agree with TRBD2. Germline V gene sequence: CDR1 LGHNA, CDR2 YSLEER. Trimming at V came to 2 bases and at J to 5 bases, leaving 18 bases not matched to a gene. The CDR3 contains 19 residues. The DNA for the CDR3 is TGCGCCAGCAGCCAACCCCTCACAGCGGGGGGTCCTGGGGTGGAGACCCAGTACTTC. Translating it yields CASSQPLTAGGPGVETQYF.

DNA of the CDR3: TGTGCCAGCACCGGAGAGAAAGTCTCCTACGAGCAGTACTTC. Encoded protein: CASTGEKVSYEQYF. The chain combines TRBV6-5 with TRBJ2-7; D is ambiguous. CDR1 and CDR2 (germline): MNHEY, SVGAGI. The CDR3 covers 14 residues. Trimming left V 7 bases short and J 0 bases short, with 13 bases between.

There are a few counts of this clone. The V and J genes are TRBV10-3 and TRBJ2-2; D is uncertain. The germline V gene encodes CDR1 ENHRY and CDR2 SYGVKD. Deletions cut 4 bases from V and 4 bases from J, with 10 bases between. The CDR3 consists of 14 residues. This CDR3 is CAISVETSTGELFF. CDR3 coding DNA: TGTGCCATCAGTGTAGAGACAAGCACCGGGGAGCTGTTTTTT.

The CDR3 protein is CASSFQTVMNTEAFF. CDR3 DNA sequence: TGTGCCAGCAGCTTCCAGACAGTTATGAACACTGAAGCTTTCTTT. The chain recombines TRBV5-4 with TRBJ1-1, with D possibly being TRBD1 (5 bases). Per the germline V gene, CDR1 is SGHNT and CDR2 is YYREEE (reference sequence). Trimming removed 2 bases at V and 0 bases at J, with 11 bases between. The CDR3 is 15 amino acids.

The chain links TRBV19 to TRBJ2-7; a possible D gene is TRBD2 (6 bases). CDR3 length equals 17 residues. Germline CDR1 is LNHDA and CDR2 is SQIVND (reference sequence). V gave up 5 bases and J gave up 1 base, with 21 bases separating them. The CDR3 region has the DNA TGTGCCAGTAGTTCGATCTCGGGCGGGACCTATTCCTACGAGCAGTACTTC. This gives the protein CASSSISGGTYSYEQYF.

The table lists this clone with a count of one. The rearrangement uses TRBV12-3 or TRBV12-4 and TRBJ1-2; D is perhaps TRBD1 (5 bases). The CDR3 has 12 amino acids. V lost 6 bases and J 3 bases, leaving 8 bases between the germline ends. The CDR3 sequence: CASRIGDYGYTF. As DNA, the CDR3 is TGTGCCAGCAGGATAGGGGACTATGGCTACACCTTC.

V and J are TRBV29-1 and TRBJ2-1, with 7 bases fitting TRBD1. The germline gives CDR1 SQVTM, CDR2 ANQGSEA. The CDR3 covers 14 residues. With 5 bases clipped from V and 4 bases from J, the junction kept 8 bases outside the gene matches. The CDR3 coding sequence is TGCAGCGTTCCCACAGGGGTAGCTTACAATGAGCAGTTCTTC. It encodes CSVPTGVAYNEQFF.

The chain carries TRBV10-2 and TRBJ1-6, with a tentative D call TRBD1 (5 bases). Trimming took 2 bases from V and 8 from J, leaving 16 bases between them. Germline CDR1 reads WSHSY; CDR2 reads SAAADI. CDR3 length: 16 amino acids. CDR3 residues: CASSESHRRIHSPLHF. The CDR3 bases are TGCGCCAGCAGTGAGAGTCACAGGAGAATCCATTCACCCCTCCACTTT.

V usage is TRBV7-8 and J usage is TRBJ2-7, with TRBD1 matching over 10 bases. With V trimmed by 0 bases and J by 2 bases, 4 bases remained unmatched. Germline assignment: CDR1 SGHVS and CDR2 FQNEAQ. The CDR3 has 16 residues. Here the CDR3 reads CASSLAVGTGAYEQYF. As DNA, the CDR3 is TGTGCCAGCAGCTTAGCGGTTGGGACAGGGGCCTACGAGCAGTACTTC.

This clone has only one observation. The genes are TRBV2 and TRBJ1-4, with D perhaps TRBD1 (5 bases). The germline V and J ends were trimmed by 6 bases and 8 bases, with 16 bases remaining between them. The CDR3 covers 14 residues. CDR1 and CDR2 (germline): SNHLY, FYNNEI. This CDR3 is CASSGGSRGEKLFF. CDR3 DNA: TGTGCCAGCAGCGGAGGGTCGAGGGGCGAAAAACTGTTTTTT. The whole variable domain, remainder taken from reference TRBV2 and TRBJ1-4, is EPEVTQTPSHQVTQMGQEVILRCVPISNHLYFYWYRQILGQKVEFLVSFYNNEISEKSEIFDDQFSVERPDGSNFTLKIRSTKLEDSAMYFCASSGGSRGEKLFFGSGTQLSVL.

The chain has TRBV7-2 and TRBJ2-5; weak D call: TRBD2 (5 bases). The germline V gene encodes CDR1 SGHTA and CDR2 FQGNSA. The V gene lost 5 bases and the J gene lost 4 bases, with 11 bases spanning the gap. The CDR3 runs to 13 residues. The CDR3 protein is CASSQEAGETQYF. CDR3 DNA sequence: TGTGCCAGCAGCCAAGAGGCGGGAGAGACCCAGTACTTC.

The chain links TRBV7-9 to TRBJ1-5; 7 bases line up with TRBD1. Germline V gene data show CDR1 as SEHNR and CDR2 as FQNEAQ (reference sequence). The CDR3 spans 14 residues. Trimming removed 0 bases from V and 5 bases from J; junction bases left unmatched: 1. CDR3 sequence: CASSLAGQHQPQHF. In DNA form, the CDR3 reads TGTGCCAGCAGCTTAGCGGGACAGCATCAGCCCCAGCATTTT.

This clone was picked up one time. The V gene is TRBV9, the J gene TRBJ2-7; D perhaps matches TRBD1 (5 bases). V was trimmed by 6 bases and J by 4 bases, leaving 20 bases between them. Germline-derived CDR1 and CDR2 are SGDLS and YYNGEE. The CDR3 is 15 residues long. DNA of the CDR3: TGTGCCAGCACCACAGGTGAGGCCCCTCTTTACGAGCAGTACTTC. Its translation is CASTTGEAPLYEQYF.

This sequence joins TRBV6-5 and TRBJ2-6, with D hard to call. The germline gives CDR1 MNHEY, CDR2 SVGAGI. The V and J ends lost 7 bases and 0 bases respectively, with 10 bases between them. The CDR3 loop spans 15 amino acids. CDR3 DNA sequence: TGTGCCAGCACCGTTCGCGGCTCTGGGGCCAACGTCCTGACTTTC. Protein sequence: CASTVRGSGANVLTF.

This chain links TRBV27 with TRBJ1-3; D is perhaps TRBD1 (5 bases). With 6 bases removed from V and 3 bases from J, the gap between germline ends came to 15 bases. Germline assignment: CDR1 MNHEY and CDR2 SMNVEV (reference sequence). The CDR3 is 15 amino acids. CDR3 nucleotides: TGTGCCAGCAGAGTCACCGGAGGGGATGGAAACACCATATATTTT. Its translation is CASRVTGGDGNTIYF.

This chain connects TRBV6-4 to TRBJ1-2, with 7 bases lining up with TRBD1. Germline V gives CDR1 MRHNA, CDR2 SNTAGT. This CDR3 contains 13 residues. The V segment lost 6 bases and the J segment 5 bases; nucleotides outside the gene matches: 6. CDR3 DNA: TGTGCCAGCAGCCAGGACAGGCTTTATGGCTACACCTTC. Protein sequence: CASSQDRLYGYTF.

V is TRBV25-1 and J is TRBJ1-3; a possible D gene is TRBD1 (5 bases). Germline assignment: CDR1 MGHDK and CDR2 SYGVNS. Trimming removed 4 bases at V and 0 bases at J, with 7 bases between. The CDR3 is 14 amino acids. The CDR3 protein is CASSADISGNTIYF. The CDR3 DNA reads TGTGCCAGCAGTGCGGACATCTCTGGAAACACCATATATTTT.

This rearrangement joins TRBV19 to TRBJ1-3, with D possibly matching TRBD1 (5 bases). V was cut by 3 bases and J by 4 bases, with 10 bases left in between. CDR1 is LNHDA, CDR2 SQIVND, per germline (reference sequence). The CDR3 totals 14 residues. The CDR3 nucleotides are TGTGCCAGTAGTATCAACCAGGGAGGAAACACCATATATTTT. Translating gives CASSINQGGNTIYF.

The V call is TRBV14, the J call TRBJ2-7, with 14 positions matching TRBD2. Germline CDR1 SGHDN, CDR2 FVKESK. V shed 2 bases, J shed 3 bases, and the junction held 3 bases outside the gene matches. The CDR3 loop spans 16 amino acids. Here the CDR3 DNA reads TGTGCCAGCAGCCAAAAGGGACTAGCGGGAGTCTACGAGCAGTACTTC. Protein: CASSQKGLAGVYEQYF.

This clone was recorded a few times. This chain connects TRBV11-2 to TRBJ1-5; no clear D. CDR1 SGHAT and CDR2 FQNNGV come from the germline V gene. The length of the CDR3 is 14 residues. Trimming removed 5 bases from V and 2 bases from J, with 10 bases in between. CDR3 sequence: CASSKDSGNQPQHF. For the CDR3, the DNA is TGTGCCAGCAGCAAAGATAGCGGCAATCAGCCCCAGCATTTT. Filled out from reference TRBV11-2 and TRBJ1-5, the complete variable domain reads EAGVAQSPRYKIIEKRQSVAFWCNPISGHATLYWYQQILGQGPKLLIQFQNNGVVDDSQLPKDRFSAERLKGVDSTLKIQPAKLEDSAVYLCASSKDSGNQPQHFGDGTRLSIL.

The chain carries TRBV4-3 and TRBJ2-3; TRBD1 is a possible D gene (6 bases). Between the trimmed V and J ends, which lost 0 bases and 3 bases, there was a span of 16 bases. Germline V gene data show CDR1 as LGHNA and CDR2 as YSLEER. The CDR3 runs to 17 residues. The CDR3 DNA follows: TGCGCCAGCAGCCAAGATGGGGACACCGAACGGACAGATACGCAGTATTTT. This gives the protein CASSQDGDTERTDTQYF.

This rearrangement joins TRBV4-3 to TRBJ1-2; 10 bases fit TRBD1. Germline V gene sequence: CDR1 LGHNA, CDR2 YSLEER. CDR3 size: 15 residues. J lost 2 bases, V lost 5 bases, and 5 bases had no gene match. The CDR3 loop is CASSETGGANYGYTF. The CDR3 DNA reads TGCGCCAGCAGCGAGACAGGGGGCGCAAACTATGGCTACACCTTC.

J is TRBJ1-6 and V is TRBV6-5, with TRBD1 matching 7 bases. V shed 2 bases and J 8 bases; nucleotides not matched to a gene: 6. This CDR3 comprises 15 residues. Germline values: CDR1 MNHEY, CDR2 SVGAGI. CDR3 loop: CASSYAVRGDSPLHF. The CDR3 DNA follows: TGTGCCAGCAGTTACGCGGTCAGGGGGGATTCACCCCTCCACTTT.

The chain uses TRBV5-4 and TRBJ1-4; 9 bases match TRBD1. This CDR3 region has 15 residues. Germline V lookup: CDR1 SGHNT, CDR2 YYREEE (reference sequence). Unmatched junction bases numbered 3, after V lost 0 bases and J lost 6 bases. The chain's CDR3 is CASSLDRDRDEKLFF. The CDR3 nucleotides are TGTGCCAGCAGCTTGGACCGGGACAGGGATGAAAAACTGTTTTTT.

The chain recombines TRBV19 with TRBJ2-2, with D possibly TRBD1 on 5 matching bases. The V gene lost 3 bases and the J gene lost 6 bases, with 11 bases spanning the gap. Germline V gives CDR1 LNHDA, CDR2 SQIVND (reference sequence). The CDR3 covers 14 residues. The CDR3 DNA follows: TGTGCCAGTAGTATTCAGCCCAGGGCCGGGGAGCTGTTTTTT. The encoded protein is CASSIQPRAGELFF.

V and J are TRBV6-2 or TRBV6-3 and TRBJ1-2; weak D call: TRBD1 (5 bases). Germline V gives CDR1 MNHEY, CDR2 SVGEGT. CDR3 length: 12 residues. Trimming pared 4 bases from V and 8 bases from J, leaving 11 bases between. In DNA form, the CDR3 reads TGTGCCAGCAGTTCCAGCCAGGGAGGCTACACCTTC. This codes for CASSSSQGGYTF.